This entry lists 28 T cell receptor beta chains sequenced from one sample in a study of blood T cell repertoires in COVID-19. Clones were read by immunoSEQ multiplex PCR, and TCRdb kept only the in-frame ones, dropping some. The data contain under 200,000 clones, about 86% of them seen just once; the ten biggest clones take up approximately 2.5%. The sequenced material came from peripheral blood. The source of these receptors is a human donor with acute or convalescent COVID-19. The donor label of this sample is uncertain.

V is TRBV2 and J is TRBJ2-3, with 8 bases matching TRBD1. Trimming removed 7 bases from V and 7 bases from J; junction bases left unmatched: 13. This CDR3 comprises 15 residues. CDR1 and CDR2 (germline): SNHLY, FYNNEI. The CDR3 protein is CASTRTGSMLNTQYF. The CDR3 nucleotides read TGTGCCAGCACCAGGACAGGGTCGATGCTAAATACGCAGTATTTT.

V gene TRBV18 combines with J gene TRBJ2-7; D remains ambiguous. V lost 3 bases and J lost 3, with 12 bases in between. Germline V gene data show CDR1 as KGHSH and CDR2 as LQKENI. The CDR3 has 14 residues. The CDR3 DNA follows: TGTGCCAGCTCACCGTCGTCAGGCGTCTACGAGCAGTACTTC. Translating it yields CASSPSSGVYEQYF.

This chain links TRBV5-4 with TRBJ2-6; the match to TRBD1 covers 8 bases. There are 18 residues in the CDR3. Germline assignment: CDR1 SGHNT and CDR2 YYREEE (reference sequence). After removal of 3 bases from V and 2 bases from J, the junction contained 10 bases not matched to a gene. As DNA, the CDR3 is TGTGCCAGCAGCTCCAGGGGGCGCTTGTATACTGGGGCCAACGTCCTGACTTTC. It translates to CASSSRGRLYTGANVLTF.

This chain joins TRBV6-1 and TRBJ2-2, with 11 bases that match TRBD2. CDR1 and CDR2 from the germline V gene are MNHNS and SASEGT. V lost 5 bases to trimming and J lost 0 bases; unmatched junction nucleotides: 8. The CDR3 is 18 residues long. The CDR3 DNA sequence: TGTGCCAGCAGTAAAGAACTAGCGGGGGCCACGAACACCGGGGAGCTGTTTTTT. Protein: CASSKELAGATNTGELFF.

The CDR3 loop is CARSQNRGYANSPLHF. Written as DNA, the CDR3 is TGTGCCAGAAGCCAGAACAGGGGGTACGCTAATTCACCCCTCCACTTT. The V call is TRBV5-3, the J call TRBJ1-6; 8 bases match TRBD1. TRBV5-3 is recorded as an ORF, its role being uncertain. CDR3 length equals 16 residues. V lost 4 bases and J lost 6; bases outside the gene matches: 9.

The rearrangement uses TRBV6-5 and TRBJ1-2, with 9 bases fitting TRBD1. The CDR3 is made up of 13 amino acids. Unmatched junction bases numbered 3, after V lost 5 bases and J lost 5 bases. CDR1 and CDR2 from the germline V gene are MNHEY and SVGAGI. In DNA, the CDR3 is TGTGCCAGCAGTCGGGACAGGGAATATGGCTACACCTTC. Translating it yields CASSRDREYGYTF.

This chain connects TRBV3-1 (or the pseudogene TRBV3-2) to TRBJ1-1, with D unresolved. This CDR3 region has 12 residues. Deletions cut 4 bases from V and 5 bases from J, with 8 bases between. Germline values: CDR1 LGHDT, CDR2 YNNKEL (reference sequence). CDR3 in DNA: TGTGCCAGCAGCCGATCCGGGACTGAAGCTTTCTTT. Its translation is CASSRSGTEAFF.

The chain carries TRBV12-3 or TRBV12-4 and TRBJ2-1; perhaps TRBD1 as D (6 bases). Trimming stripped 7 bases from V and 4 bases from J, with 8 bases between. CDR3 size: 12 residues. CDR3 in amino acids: CASNQGYNEQFF. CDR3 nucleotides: TGTGCCAGCAATCAGGGGTACAATGAGCAGTTCTTC.

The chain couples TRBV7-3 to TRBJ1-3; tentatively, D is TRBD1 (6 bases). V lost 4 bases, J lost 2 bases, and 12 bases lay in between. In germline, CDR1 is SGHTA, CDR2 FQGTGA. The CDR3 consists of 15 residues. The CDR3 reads CASSSAGATGNTIYF. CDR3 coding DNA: TGTGCCAGCAGCTCCGCAGGGGCTACTGGAAACACCATATATTTT.

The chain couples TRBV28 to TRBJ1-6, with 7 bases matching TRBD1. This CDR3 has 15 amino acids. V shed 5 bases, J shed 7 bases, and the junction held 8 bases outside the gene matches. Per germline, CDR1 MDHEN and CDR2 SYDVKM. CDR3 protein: CASSGGSTGNSPLHF. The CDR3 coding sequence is TGTGCCAGCAGTGGGGGCTCGACAGGGAATTCACCCCTCCACTTT.

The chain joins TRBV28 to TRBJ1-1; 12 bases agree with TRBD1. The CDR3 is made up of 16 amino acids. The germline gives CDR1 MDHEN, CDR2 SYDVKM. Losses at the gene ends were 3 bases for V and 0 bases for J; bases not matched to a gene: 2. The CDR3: CASSLGTGGMNTEAFF. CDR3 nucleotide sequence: TGTGCCAGCAGTTTGGGGACAGGGGGCATGAACACTGAAGCTTTCTTT.

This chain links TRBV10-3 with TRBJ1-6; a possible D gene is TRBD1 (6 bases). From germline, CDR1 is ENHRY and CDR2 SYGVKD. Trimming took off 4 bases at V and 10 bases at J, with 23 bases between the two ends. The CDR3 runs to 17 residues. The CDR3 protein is CAISVSGTQGSGSPLHF. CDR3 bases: TGTGCCATCAGTGTTTCTGGAACACAGGGATCGGGCTCACCCCTCCACTTT.

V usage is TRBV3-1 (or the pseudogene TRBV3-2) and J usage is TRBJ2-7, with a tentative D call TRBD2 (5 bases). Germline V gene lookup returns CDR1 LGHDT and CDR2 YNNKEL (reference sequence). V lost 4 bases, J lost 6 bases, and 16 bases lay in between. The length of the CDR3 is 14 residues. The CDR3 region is CASSPGGLPVEQYF. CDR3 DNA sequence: TGTGCCAGCAGCCCGGGCGGACTTCCAGTCGAGCAGTACTTC.

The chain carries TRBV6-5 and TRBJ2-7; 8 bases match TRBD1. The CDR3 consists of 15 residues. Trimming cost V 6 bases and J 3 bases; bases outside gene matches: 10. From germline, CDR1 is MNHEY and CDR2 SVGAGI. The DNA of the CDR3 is TGTGCCAGCAGGAAGGCCGGGACAGGAATCTACGAGCAGTACTTC. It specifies CASRKAGTGIYEQYF.

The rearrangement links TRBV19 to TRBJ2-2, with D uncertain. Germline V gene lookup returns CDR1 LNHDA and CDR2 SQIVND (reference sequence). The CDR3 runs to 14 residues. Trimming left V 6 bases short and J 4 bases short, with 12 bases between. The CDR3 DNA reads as TGTGCCAGTAGCCCCATCAGTTTCACCGGGGAGCTGTTTTTT. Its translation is CASSPISFTGELFF.

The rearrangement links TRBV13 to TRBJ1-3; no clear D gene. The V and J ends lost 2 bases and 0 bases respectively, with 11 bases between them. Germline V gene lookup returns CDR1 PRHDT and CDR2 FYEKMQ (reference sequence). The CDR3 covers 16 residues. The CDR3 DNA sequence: TGTGCCAGCAGCTTAACTACGGGTACCTCTGGAAACACCATATATTTT. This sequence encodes CASSLTTGTSGNTIYF.

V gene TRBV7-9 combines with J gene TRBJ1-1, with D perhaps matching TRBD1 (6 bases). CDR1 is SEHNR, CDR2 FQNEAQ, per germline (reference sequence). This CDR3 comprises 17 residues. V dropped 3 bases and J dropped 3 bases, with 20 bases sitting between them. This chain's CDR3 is CASSLGLFGGAHTEAFF. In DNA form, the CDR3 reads TGTGCCAGCAGCTTGGGCCTTTTTGGGGGGGCCCACACTGAAGCTTTCTTT.

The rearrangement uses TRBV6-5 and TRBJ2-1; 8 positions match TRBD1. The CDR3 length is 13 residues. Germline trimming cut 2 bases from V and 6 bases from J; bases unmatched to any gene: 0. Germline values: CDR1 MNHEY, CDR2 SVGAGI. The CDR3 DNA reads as TGTGCCAGCAGTTACCAGGGGGCCAATGAGCAGTTCTTC. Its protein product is CASSYQGANEQFF.

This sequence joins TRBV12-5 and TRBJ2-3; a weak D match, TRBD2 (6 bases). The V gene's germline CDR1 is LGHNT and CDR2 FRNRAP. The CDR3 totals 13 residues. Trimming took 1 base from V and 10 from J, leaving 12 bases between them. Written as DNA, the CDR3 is TGTGCTAGTGGTTTGGCGTCGTGGGGGGCGCAGTATTTT. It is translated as CASGLASWGAQYF.

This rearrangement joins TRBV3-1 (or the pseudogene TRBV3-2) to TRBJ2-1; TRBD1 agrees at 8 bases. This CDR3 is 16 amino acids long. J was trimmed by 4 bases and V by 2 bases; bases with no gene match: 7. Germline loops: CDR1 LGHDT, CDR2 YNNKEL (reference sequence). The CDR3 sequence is CASSQKTGTGYNEQFF. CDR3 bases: TGTGCCAGCAGCCAAAAAACCGGGACAGGTTACAATGAGCAGTTCTTC.

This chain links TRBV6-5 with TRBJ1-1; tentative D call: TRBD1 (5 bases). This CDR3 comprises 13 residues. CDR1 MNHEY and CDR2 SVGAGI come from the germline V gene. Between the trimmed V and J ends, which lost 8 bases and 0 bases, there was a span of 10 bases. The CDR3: CASQWGVNTEAFF. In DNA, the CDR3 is TGTGCCAGCCAGTGGGGGGTGAACACTGAAGCTTTCTTT.

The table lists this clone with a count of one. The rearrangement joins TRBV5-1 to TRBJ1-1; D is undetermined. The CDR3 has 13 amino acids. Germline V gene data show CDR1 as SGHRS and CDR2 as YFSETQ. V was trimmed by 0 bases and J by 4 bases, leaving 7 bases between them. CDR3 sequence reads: CASSLERATEAFF. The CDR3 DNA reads TGCGCCAGCAGCTTGGAGAGGGCCACTGAAGCTTTCTTT.

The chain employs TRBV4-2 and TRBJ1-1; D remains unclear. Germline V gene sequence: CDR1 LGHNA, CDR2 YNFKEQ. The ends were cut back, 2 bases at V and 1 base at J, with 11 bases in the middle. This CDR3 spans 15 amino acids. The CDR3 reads CASSQLSVANTEAFF. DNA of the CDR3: TGTGCCAGCAGCCAATTGTCGGTTGCGAACACTGAAGCTTTCTTT.

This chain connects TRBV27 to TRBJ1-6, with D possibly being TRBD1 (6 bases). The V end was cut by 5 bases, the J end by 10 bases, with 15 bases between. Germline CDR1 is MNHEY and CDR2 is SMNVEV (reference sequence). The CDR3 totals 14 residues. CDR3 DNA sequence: TGTGCCAGCAGTCCCACAGGGCATGTCTCACCCCTCCACTTT. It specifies CASSPTGHVSPLHF.

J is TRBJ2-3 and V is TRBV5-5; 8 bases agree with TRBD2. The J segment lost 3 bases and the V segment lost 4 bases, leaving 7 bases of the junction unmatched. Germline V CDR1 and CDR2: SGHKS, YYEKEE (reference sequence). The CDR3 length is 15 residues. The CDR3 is CASSPRSGETDTQYF. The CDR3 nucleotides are TGTGCCAGCAGCCCTCGTAGCGGGGAAACAGATACGCAGTATTTT. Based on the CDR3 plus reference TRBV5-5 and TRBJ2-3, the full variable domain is DAGVTQSPTHLIKTRGQQVTLRCSPISGHKSVSWYQQVLGQGPQFIFQYYEKEERGRGNFPDRFSARQFPNYSSELNVNALLLGDSALYLCASSPRSGETDTQYFGPGTRLTVL.

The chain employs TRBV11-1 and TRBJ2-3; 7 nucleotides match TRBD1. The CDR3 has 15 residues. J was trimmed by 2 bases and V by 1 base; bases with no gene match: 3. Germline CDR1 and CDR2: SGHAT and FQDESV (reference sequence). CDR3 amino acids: CASSLGGTATDTQYF. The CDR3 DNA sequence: TGTGCCAGCAGCTTAGGTGGGACAGCCACAGATACGCAGTATTTT.

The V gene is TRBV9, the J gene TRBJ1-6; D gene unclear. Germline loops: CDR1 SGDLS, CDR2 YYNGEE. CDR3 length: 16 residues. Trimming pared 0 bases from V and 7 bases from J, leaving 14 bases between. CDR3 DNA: TGTGCCAGCAGCGTAGGGTTGGAGGGCTGGAATTCACCCCTCCACTTT. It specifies CASSVGLEGWNSPLHF. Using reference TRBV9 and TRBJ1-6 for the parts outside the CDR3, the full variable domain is DSGVTQTPKHLITATGQRVTLRCSPRSGDLSVYWYQQSLDQGLQFLIQYYNGEERAKGNILERFSAQQFPDLHSELNLSSLELGDSALYFCASSVGLEGWNSPLHFGNGTRLTVT.

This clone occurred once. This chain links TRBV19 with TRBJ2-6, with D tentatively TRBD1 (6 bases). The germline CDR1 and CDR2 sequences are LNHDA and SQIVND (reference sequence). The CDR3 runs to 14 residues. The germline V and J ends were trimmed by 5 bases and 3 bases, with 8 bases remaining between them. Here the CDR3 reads CASSPRGGANVLTF. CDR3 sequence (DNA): TGTGCCAGTAGTCCCAGGGGTGGGGCCAACGTCCTGACTTTC.